Reported below is one TCR beta chain. These data belong to a study of shared T cell receptors in the human thymus. Produced via immunoSEQ multiplex PCR; TCRdb's table is partial and in-frame only. The sample shows 700,000 to 750,000 clones, around 85% of them seen only once. These data also formed part of another study, on human thymus T cells. That study adds: Thymic samples were excised during corrective heart operations. Repertoires from thymus and blood appeared to show biased V and J gene usage.

This receptor was taken from a girl less than two years old with a congenital heart defect. The sequencing sample was made of thymocytes.

Written as DNA, the CDR3 is TGCGCCAGCAGCCAAGATTCGCCGCCATGGGGCGGGAAGCAGTACTTC. Amino acid sequence: CASSQDSPPWGGKQYF. V is TRBV4-1 and J is TRBJ2-7, with TRBD2 as a possible D gene (6 bases). Germline CDR1 is MGHRA and CDR2 is YSYEKL. The CDR3 sequence is 16 residues long. Deletions cut 0 bases from V and 8 bases from J, with 20 bases between.